This T cell receptor beta chain was identified during a study of identifying expanded T cells in peripheral blood. The CDR3 spans 14 residues. CDR1 is SNHLY, CDR2 FYNNEI, per germline. V gave up 6 bases and J gave up 3 bases; unmatched junction bases: 6. The method was immunoSEQ multiplex PCR; TCRdb's version includes in-frame clones alone and lacks a portion of them. The sample holds about 78,000 clones; 88% are singletons and the top ten take 15% to 20%. With respect to this clone: Its target is unknown.

Findings and limits, study-wide: Variance in clone template counts between approximately two-week samples significantly increased with total template count across all healthy donors. Over approximately two and four weeks, about 15 and 19 clones changed, versus roughly 1.2 between replicates.

The specimen sequenced was blood. The chain couples TRBV2 to TRBJ1-1; 8 bases line up with TRBD1. This TCR was sampled from a person between 18 and 75 years old in good health. Written as DNA, the CDR3 is TGTGCCAGCAGCCGGACAGGGAGGGACACTGAAGCTTTCTTT. This encodes CASSRTGRDTEAFF.